What follows are 23 T cell receptor beta chains derived from one specimen sequenced in a study of radiotherapy plus CTLA-4 blockade in lung cancer. Measured with immunoSEQ multiplex PCR; TCRdb has only the in-frame clones, and not every one. The repertoire has tens of thousands of clones, roughly four fifths of them found once; the top ten carry 25%. The source material was peripheral blood, sampled from a patient treated with radiotherapy plus ipilimumab. The receptors were sampled from a human donor with non-small cell lung cancer that progressed on radiotherapy plus ipilimumab.

The genes are TRBV9 and TRBJ1-5; D gene uncertain. Per the germline V gene, CDR1 is SGDLS and CDR2 is YYNGEE. V was shortened by 2 bases and J by 3 bases, with 12 bases between the two germline ends. The CDR3 covers 15 residues. CDR3 sequence (DNA): TGTGCCAGCAGCGTTAGCGGGCAGACCAATCAGCCCCAGCATTTT. This gives the protein CASSVSGQTNQPQHF.

The chain is built from TRBV29-1 and TRBJ2-1; 8 bases fit TRBD2. This CDR3 is 15 amino acids long. Trimming took 4 bases from V and 2 from J; bases not matched to a gene: 7. Germline-derived CDR1 and CDR2 are SQVTM and ANQGSEA. The CDR3 nucleotides are TGCAGCGTTGGGAGCGGGGGTCTTACCTACAATGAGCAGTTCTTC. Encoded protein: CSVGSGGLTYNEQFF.

This chain connects TRBV10-3 to TRBJ2-1; 12 bases map to TRBD2. The CDR3 runs to 14 residues. From germline, CDR1 is ENHRY and CDR2 SYGVKD. Losses at the gene ends were 10 bases for V and 3 bases for J; bases not matched to a gene: 4. In DNA form, the CDR3 reads TGTGCCACAGGACTAGCGGGAAACTACAATGAGCAGTTCTTC. Amino acid sequence: CATGLAGNYNEQFF.

The chain joins TRBV29-1 to TRBJ1-1, with no clear D. CDR1 and CDR2 from the germline V gene are SQVTM and ANQGSEA. The V and J ends lost 6 bases and 1 base respectively, with 9 bases between them. The CDR3 spans 12 residues. DNA for the CDR3: TGCAGCGTCTTTAGCGGGAACACTGAAGCTTTCTTT. This gives the protein CSVFSGNTEAFF.

The chain couples TRBV30 to TRBJ1-4, with D maybe TRBD1 (5 bases). The CDR3 has 14 amino acids. Per the germline V gene, CDR1 is GTSNPN and CDR2 is SVGIG (reference sequence). V lost 3 bases and J lost 2, with 10 bases in between. The CDR3 loop is CAWSARGTNEKLFF. CDR3 nucleotides: TGTGCCTGGAGCGCACGGGGGACTAATGAAAAACTGTTTTTT.

CDR3 DNA sequence: TGTGCCAGCAGCTTAGTCCAGAGTCTAGCGGGAGTTAAGGACAATGAGCAGTTCTTC. This gives the protein CASSLVQSLAGVKDNEQFF. The chain links TRBV11-2 to TRBJ2-1; 10 positions agree with TRBD2. The CDR3 length is 19 residues. CDR1 and CDR2 (germline): SGHAT, FQNNGV. V was pared by 1 base and J by 5 bases, with 14 bases of the junction left unmatched.

The chain joins TRBV29-1 to TRBJ2-1; unclear D gene. CDR3 length equals 10 residues. The germline CDR1 and CDR2 sequences are SQVTM and ANQGSEA. V gave up 4 bases and J gave up 5 bases, with 3 bases separating them. CDR3 in amino acids: CSVGNNEQFF. CDR3 in DNA: TGCAGCGTTGGGAACAATGAGCAGTTCTTC.

The chain links TRBV7-8 to TRBJ2-7, with D possibly TRBD2 on 5 matching bases. This CDR3 is built from 16 residues. Per the germline V gene, CDR1 is SGHVS and CDR2 is FQNEAQ. The V and J ends lost 1 base and 2 bases respectively, with 15 bases between them. CDR3 amino acids: CASSLGSRLATYEQYV. CDR3 sequence (DNA): TGTGCCAGCAGCTTAGGGTCCCGGCTAGCCACCTACGAGCAGTACGTC.

This clone was seen only a few times. The V call is TRBV7-3, the J call TRBJ2-1, with D hard to call. CDR3 length equals 13 residues. V shed 5 bases and J shed 4 bases, with 9 bases lying between them. Germline assignment: CDR1 SGHTA and CDR2 FQGTGA. CDR3 region: CASSPSAYNEQFF. CDR3 sequence (DNA): TGTGCCAGCAGCCCAAGCGCTTACAATGAGCAGTTCTTC.

The chain joins TRBV7-6 to TRBJ1-5; D not certain. The germline V gene encodes CDR1 SGHVS and CDR2 FNYEAQ. CDR3 length: 15 amino acids. With 5 bases removed from V and 5 bases from J, the gap between germline ends came to 16 bases. CDR3 region: CASSRRAGFDQPQHF. DNA of the CDR3: TGTGCCAGCAGCCGAAGGGCGGGGTTTGATCAGCCCCAGCATTTT.

V usage is TRBV2 and J usage is TRBJ2-7; D remains ambiguous. This CDR3 spans 11 amino acids. Germline V lookup: CDR1 SNHLY, CDR2 FYNNEI. V was cut by 5 bases and J by 4 bases, with 6 bases left in between. Here the CDR3 reads CASSREYEQYF. Written as DNA, the CDR3 is TGTGCCAGCAGTCGAGAGTACGAGCAGTACTTC.

This clone showed up just a few times. The V call is TRBV5-4, the J call TRBJ2-7; 9 bases are shared with TRBD2. Germline V gives CDR1 SGHNT, CDR2 YYREEE (reference sequence). The CDR3 runs 16 residues. After removal of 4 bases from V and 5 bases from J, the junction contained 13 bases not matched to a gene. The CDR3 nucleotides are TGTGCCAGCAGCCAGAGGGCGCGGGAGGGTGCTAACGAGCAGTACTTC. The encoded protein is CASSQRAREGANEQYF.

The rearrangement joins TRBV4-1 to TRBJ2-1; D is undetermined. Trimming left V 4 bases short and J 4 bases short, with 11 bases between. The CDR3 runs to 14 residues. CDR1 MGHRA and CDR2 YSYEKL come from the germline V gene. CDR3 protein: CASSPTPGYNEQFF. CDR3 nucleotides: TGCGCCAGCAGCCCTACCCCGGGTTACAATGAGCAGTTCTTC.

The CDR3 protein is CASRSQGSGITDTQYF. The CDR3 DNA reads TGTGCCAGTCGTTCTCAAGGTAGCGGTATCACAGATACGCAGTATTTT. The chain couples TRBV19 to TRBJ2-3; D might be TRBD2 (6 bases). V was shortened by 8 bases and J by 2 bases, with 20 bases between the two germline ends. Germline-derived CDR1 and CDR2 are LNHDA and SQIVND (reference sequence). The CDR3 totals 16 residues.

This chain connects TRBV19 to TRBJ2-1; 13 bases match TRBD2. The V segment lost 1 base and the J segment 8 bases; nucleotides outside the gene matches: 11. The length of the CDR3 is 18 residues. Germline CDR1 and CDR2: LNHDA and SQIVND (reference sequence). As DNA, the CDR3 is TGTGCCAGTAGTATAGTCCCATCGGGACTAGCGGGATATTATGAGCAGTTCTTC. Protein product: CASSIVPSGLAGYYEQFF.

CDR3 in DNA: TGTGCCAGCAGTGCCGACAGGACTGGAAACACCATATATTTT. Translated, it gives CASSADRTGNTIYF. This chain uses TRBV2 with TRBJ1-3; perhaps TRBD1 as D (6 bases). The CDR3 sequence is 14 residues long. The germline gives CDR1 SNHLY, CDR2 FYNNEI. V lost 4 bases and J lost 2, with 9 bases in between. Supplemented by reference TRBV2 and TRBJ1-3, the full variable domain reads EPEVTQTPSHQVTQMGQEVILRCVPISNHLYFYWYRQILGQKVEFLVSFYNNEISEKSEIFDDQFSVERPDGSNFTLKIRSTKLEDSAMYFCASSADRTGNTIYFGEGSWLTVV.

The DNA for the CDR3 is TGTGCCAGCTGTGCGGAGACCCAGTACTTC. It encodes CASCAETQYF. The chain recombines TRBV2 with TRBJ2-5, with unresolved D. Trimming removed 8 bases at V and 5 bases at J, with 6 bases between. CDR1 SNHLY and CDR2 FYNNEI come from the germline V gene. The CDR3 has 10 amino acids.

This clone showed up just a few times. This rearrangement joins TRBV27 to TRBJ1-5; D is possibly TRBD1 (6 bases). This CDR3 has 15 residues. V lost 8 bases to trimming and J lost 0 bases, with 14 bases between them. Germline V gives CDR1 MNHEY, CDR2 SMNVEV (reference sequence). This CDR3 reads CASRPGVISNQPQHF. As DNA, the CDR3 is TGTGCCAGCCGGCCAGGGGTTATTAGCAATCAGCCCCAGCATTTT.

The chain joins TRBV4-2 to TRBJ1-1, with TRBD1 identical over 8 bases. The V segment lost 4 bases and the J segment 1 base; nucleotides outside the gene matches: 2. The germline V gene has CDR1 LGHNA and CDR2 YNFKEQ. The CDR3 loop spans 14 amino acids. The CDR3 reads CASSLGQGNTEAFF. The CDR3, as DNA: TGTGCCAGCAGCCTCGGACAGGGGAACACTGAAGCTTTCTTT.

This chain joins TRBV18 and TRBJ1-2; the match to TRBD1 covers 10 bases. Trimming removed 1 base from V and 4 bases from J; junction bases left unmatched: 6. The CDR3 contains 16 residues. CDR1 is KGHSH, CDR2 LQKENI, per germline. CDR3 DNA: TGTGCCAGCTCACCACTTCCGGGACAGGGGTTCTATGGCTACACCTTC. This sequence encodes CASSPLPGQGFYGYTF.

This chain uses TRBV5-1 with TRBJ1-2, with TRBD1 as a possible D gene (6 bases). The CDR3 length is 13 residues. V was trimmed by 4 bases and J by 4 bases, leaving 11 bases between them. Germline V gene sequence: CDR1 SGHRS, CDR2 YFSETQ. The CDR3 DNA reads as TGCGCCAGCAGCCCCCCGGGGGCCTATGGCTACACCTTC. It encodes CASSPPGAYGYTF.

The CDR3 DNA is TGTGCCAGCAGTGCGCGCGGCTGGGACGCCGGGGAGCTGTTTTTT. Encoded protein: CASSARGWDAGELFF. The chain carries TRBV11-2 and TRBJ2-2; D tentatively fits TRBD1 or TRBD2 (5 bases each). There are 15 residues in the CDR3. Trimming stripped 6 bases from V and 6 bases from J, with 17 bases between. The germline V gene has CDR1 SGHAT and CDR2 FQNNGV.

The V call is TRBV5-1, the J call TRBJ2-3; 11 bases map to TRBD2. V was pared by 4 bases and J by 2 bases, with 6 bases of the junction left unmatched. Germline V lookup: CDR1 SGHRS, CDR2 YFSETQ. This CDR3 has 16 residues. In DNA form, the CDR3 reads TGCGCCAGCAGCGAGGGACTAGCGGAATTCACAGATACGCAGTATTTT. It yields the protein CASSEGLAEFTDTQYF.